A single sample is the source of the 26 T cell receptor beta chains below, sequenced in a study of cytomegalovirus exposure and HLA in healthy donors. Primers for the PCR totalled 60 Vbeta and 13 Jbeta. TCRdb's copy holds only in-frame clones and misses some; the assay was immunoSEQ multiplex PCR. Here the sample spans around 100,000 clones, over 65% being singletons. Sequenced sample: PBMCs. These receptors all stem from a woman aged 25-40 years in good health and CMV-seronegative.

V is TRBV7-3 and J is TRBJ1-1, with D possibly being TRBD1 (5 bases). This CDR3 has 14 residues. Germline V gene sequence: CDR1 SGHTA, CDR2 FQGTGA. V lost 2 bases, J lost 4 bases, and 11 bases lay in between. As DNA, the CDR3 is TGTGCCAGCAGCTTAGGGGCGCCGGGCACTGAAGCTTTCTTT. It yields the protein CASSLGAPGTEAFF. The entire variable domain, with the rest obtained from reference TRBV7-3 and TRBJ1-1, is as follows: GAGVSQTPSNKVTEKGKYVELRCDPISGHTALYWYRQSLGQGPEFLIYFQGTGAADDSGLPNDRFFAVRPEGSVSTLKIQRTERGDSAVYLCASSLGAPGTEAFFGQGTRLTVV.

This sequence joins TRBV30 and TRBJ1-2, with a possible D match to TRBD1 (5 bases). The V gene's germline CDR1 is GTSNPN and CDR2 SVGIG (reference sequence). The CDR3 has 13 residues. V dropped 0 bases and J dropped 7 bases, with 12 bases sitting between them. The CDR3 DNA follows: TGTGCCTGGAGTGTCGACAGCCTCTCTGGCTACACCTTC. It specifies CAWSVDSLSGYTF.

The V and J genes are TRBV4-3 and TRBJ2-3; 8 nucleotides agree with TRBD2. Germline CDR1 LGHNA, CDR2 YSLEER. Trimming cost V 4 bases and J 4 bases; bases outside gene matches: 7. This CDR3 is 15 amino acids long. The CDR3 coding sequence is TGCGCCAGCAGCCCCGGGACTAGTCCAGCAGATACGCAGTATTTT. This encodes CASSPGTSPADTQYF.

The chain carries TRBV18 and TRBJ2-7; D unresolved. The CDR3 is 14 amino acids. From germline, CDR1 is KGHSH and CDR2 LQKENI. V was trimmed by 5 bases and J by 0 bases, leaving 11 bases between them. CDR3 amino acids: CASSSGSLSYEQYF. The CDR3 DNA is TGTGCCAGCTCATCCGGGTCCCTCTCCTACGAGCAGTACTTC.

The chain has TRBV6-6 and TRBJ1-1, with 9 nucleotides matching TRBD1. Germline values: CDR1 MNHNY, CDR2 SVGAGI (reference sequence). CDR3 length: 15 residues. V gave up 4 bases and J gave up 5 bases; unmatched junction bases: 8. CDR3 coding DNA: TGTGCCAGCAGTTTATCTTCACAGGGGGCGACTGAAGCTTTCTTT. Translating gives CASSLSSQGATEAFF.

This clone was observed a handful of times. The V call is TRBV15, the J call TRBJ2-5, with TRBD2 matching over 8 bases. V shed 5 bases, J shed 5 bases, and the junction held 16 bases outside the gene matches. Per the germline V gene, CDR1 is LNHNV and CDR2 is YYDKDF (reference sequence). This CDR3 has 17 amino acids. CDR3 loop: CATSPGSGLARRETQYF. CDR3 coding DNA: TGTGCCACCAGCCCAGGATCTGGACTAGCCCGGAGGGAGACCCAGTACTTC.

This rearrangement joins TRBV2 to TRBJ2-5, with TRBD2 matching over 7 bases. Germline V lookup: CDR1 SNHLY, CDR2 FYNNEI. The CDR3 has 15 amino acids. J gave up 2 bases and V 4 bases, and 7 bases lay outside the gene matches. CDR3 in amino acids: CASSAGGAGQETQYF. The CDR3 bases are TGTGCCAGCAGTGCGGGGGGAGCGGGGCAAGAGACCCAGTACTTC.

V and J are TRBV4-3 and TRBJ1-1, with D perhaps matching TRBD1 (6 bases). The CDR3 spans 17 residues. CDR1 is LGHNA and CDR2 is YSLEER in the germline V gene. Trimming took 0 bases from V and 5 from J, leaving 19 bases between them. Here the CDR3 reads CASSQDSRGRARTEAFF. CDR3 in DNA: TGCGCCAGCAGCCAAGATAGCAGGGGAAGGGCTCGAACTGAAGCTTTCTTT.

This chain joins TRBV27 and TRBJ2-1, with D uncertain. Deletions cut 6 bases from V and 4 bases from J, with 19 bases between. This CDR3 has 16 amino acids. Germline V gene sequence: CDR1 MNHEY, CDR2 SMNVEV (reference sequence). The CDR3 region is CASRELPNGNYNEQFF. CDR3 nucleotides: TGTGCCAGCAGGGAGTTACCAAACGGTAATTACAATGAGCAGTTCTTC.

The genes are TRBV6-5 and TRBJ1-1, with D uncertain. Germline V gene lookup returns CDR1 MNHEY and CDR2 SVGAGI. The CDR3 sequence is 13 residues long. Trimming stripped 5 bases from V and 0 bases from J, with 7 bases between. The chain's CDR3 is CASSEGVNTEAFF. DNA of the CDR3: TGTGCCAGCAGTGAGGGAGTGAACACTGAAGCTTTCTTT.

The chain uses TRBV2 and TRBJ2-1; D unclear. Per germline, CDR1 SNHLY and CDR2 FYNNEI. The CDR3 runs to 16 residues. V lost 7 bases and J 4 bases, leaving 20 bases between the germline ends. The CDR3 spells CASNRKTTFPYNEQFF. As DNA, the CDR3 is TGTGCCAGCAATCGTAAAACCACATTCCCTTACAATGAGCAGTTCTTC.

This chain links TRBV29-1 with TRBJ2-7; weak D call: TRBD2 (5 bases). CDR1 and CDR2 from the germline V gene are SQVTM and ANQGSEA. The CDR3 is 13 residues long. Trimming removed 6 bases at V and 2 bases at J, with 14 bases between. This CDR3 reads CSVLVPEAYEQYF. CDR3 in DNA: TGCAGCGTACTTGTGCCGGAGGCCTACGAGCAGTACTTC.

This chain links TRBV6-6 with TRBJ1-1, with TRBD1 identical over 8 bases. This CDR3 is 14 amino acids long. Germline V gives CDR1 MNHNY, CDR2 SVGAGI (reference sequence). Unmatched junction bases numbered 4, after V lost 6 bases and J lost 1 base. In DNA, the CDR3 is TGTGCCAGCAGAACAGGGGGGTCGAACACTGAAGCTTTCTTT. This translates into CASRTGGSNTEAFF.

The V and J genes are TRBV27 and TRBJ1-2; D is unresolved. The CDR3 contains 14 residues. CDR1 and CDR2 (germline): MNHEY, SMNVEV (reference sequence). Trimming pared 2 bases from V and 4 bases from J, leaving 11 bases between. The CDR3 DNA reads as TGTGCCAGCAGTTTAAGGGAGGACCTCTATGGCTACACCTTC. This sequence encodes CASSLREDLYGYTF.

The chain joins TRBV30 to TRBJ2-1, with D possibly matching TRBD2 (5 bases). V shed 1 base and J shed 6 bases, with 7 bases lying between them. This CDR3 is 12 amino acids long. Per the germline V gene, CDR1 is GTSNPN and CDR2 is SVGIG (reference sequence). CDR3 DNA: TGTGCCTGGAGTGGGGCGGGCAATGAGCAGTTCTTC. It translates to CAWSGAGNEQFF.

V usage is TRBV6-5 and J usage is TRBJ1-2; TRBD1 matches 7 bases. Germline CDR1 and CDR2: MNHEY and SVGAGI. V trimming: 6 bases; J trimming: 4 bases; junction bases outside the gene matches: 8. The CDR3 has 14 residues. The DNA of the CDR3 is TGTGCCAGCAGAACCACAGGGGAACGCTATGGCTACACCTTC. The encoded protein is CASRTTGERYGYTF.

This clone occurred once. The chain has TRBV7-8 and TRBJ1-2; 7 bases fit TRBD1. The germline gives CDR1 SGHVS, CDR2 FQNEAQ. J was trimmed by 0 bases and V by 1 base; bases with no gene match: 5. The CDR3 totals 16 residues. The CDR3 loop is CASSLDIDRANYGYTF. The CDR3 bases are TGTGCCAGCAGCTTAGACATCGACAGGGCTAACTATGGCTACACCTTC.

V is TRBV5-4 and J is TRBJ2-7; 9 bases are a match to TRBD2. From germline, CDR1 is SGHNT and CDR2 YYREEE (reference sequence). The trim removed 3 bases at V and 2 bases at J, leaving 3 bases unmatched. The CDR3 is made up of 14 amino acids. The CDR3 nucleotides read TGTGCCAGCAGCTCCGGGACTAGCCCCTACGAGCAGTACTTC. Its protein is CASSSGTSPYEQYF.

The CDR3 coding sequence is TGTGCCACCATAGCCTTGGTTGGAGATACGCAGTATTTT. Protein: CATIALVGDTQYF. The chain has TRBV7-2 and TRBJ2-3; D is ambiguous. V was shortened by 10 bases and J by 5 bases, with 16 bases between the two germline ends. Germline CDR1 reads SGHTA; CDR2 reads FQGNSA. The CDR3 is 13 residues long.

The chain is built from TRBV14 and TRBJ2-5; a possible D gene is TRBD1 (6 bases). The CDR3 contains 17 residues. With 0 bases removed from V and 4 bases from J, the gap between germline ends came to 18 bases. CDR1 is SGHDN, CDR2 FVKESK, per germline. In nucleotides, the CDR3 is TGTGCCAGCAGCCAAGAGCGGTCAGGGGAGTTGGTAGAGACCCAGTACTTC. Translated, it gives CASSQERSGELVETQYF.

The chain links TRBV6-6 to TRBJ2-7; 7 bases align to TRBD1. Germline values: CDR1 MNHNY, CDR2 SVGAGI (reference sequence). The CDR3 is made up of 15 amino acids. Unmatched junction bases numbered 7, after V lost 2 bases and J lost 3 bases. The CDR3: CASSYAQGDRYEQYF. The CDR3 region has the DNA TGTGCCAGCAGTTACGCCCAGGGGGATCGCTACGAGCAGTACTTC.

V and J are TRBV10-1 and TRBJ2-3, with D possibly being TRBD1 (5 bases). The CDR3 length is 16 residues. Germline V gives CDR1 WNHNN, CDR2 SYGVQD (reference sequence). Between the trimmed V and J ends, which lost 4 bases and 4 bases, there was a span of 18 bases. CDR3 sequence reads: CASSARQGMGPDTQYF. CDR3 sequence (DNA): TGCGCCAGCAGTGCCAGGCAGGGCATGGGTCCAGATACGCAGTATTTT.

In its sample, this clone was seen a few times. The chain carries TRBV4-3 and TRBJ2-7; 8 bases are a match to TRBD2. The CDR3 contains 15 residues. After removal of 0 bases from V and 6 bases from J, the junction contained 7 bases not matched to a gene. Germline V gene lookup returns CDR1 LGHNA and CDR2 YSLEER. CDR3 in amino acids: CASSQDRWSGSEQYF. The CDR3, as DNA: TGCGCCAGCAGCCAAGACAGGTGGAGCGGGAGCGAGCAGTACTTC.

V gene TRBV4-1 combines with J gene TRBJ1-4, with D tentatively TRBD1 (6 bases). The germline V gene encodes CDR1 MGHRA and CDR2 YSYEKL. V lost 1 base to trimming and J lost 6 bases, with 21 bases between them. The CDR3 length is 18 residues. The chain's CDR3 is CASSQAFLGQSQDEKLFF. CDR3 bases: TGCGCCAGCAGCCAAGCCTTCCTCGGACAGTCTCAGGATGAAAAACTGTTTTTT.

The rearrangement uses TRBV6-1 and TRBJ2-7; 13 bases line up with TRBD2. V shed 4 bases, J shed 6 bases, and the junction held 9 bases outside the gene matches. CDR1 is MNHNS, CDR2 SASEGT, per germline. The CDR3 consists of 16 residues. As DNA, the CDR3 is TGTGCCAGCAGTGCCCGGACTAGCGGGAGCTCCGGCGAGCAGTACTTC. This gives the protein CASSARTSGSSGEQYF.

The gene calls are TRBV29-1 and TRBJ1-1; D gene ambiguous. Per germline, CDR1 SQVTM and CDR2 ANQGSEA. V lost 2 bases and J lost 11, with 9 bases in between. This CDR3 spans 10 amino acids. The CDR3 loop reads CSVELPMAFF. The CDR3, as DNA: TGCAGCGTTGAACTACCGATGGCTTTCTTT. Full variable domain (outside the CDR3, taken from reference TRBV29-1 and TRBJ1-1): SAVISQKPSRDICQRGTSLTIQCQVDSQVTMMFWYRQQPGQSLTLIATANQGSEATYESGFVIDKFPISRPNLTFSTLTVSNMSPEDSSIYLCSVELPMAFFGQGTRLTVV.